The 20 T cell receptor beta chains presented below share a single source sample, sequenced in a study of beta chain features in type 1 diabetes. Study-level points and caveats: TCRB CDR3s were moderately but significantly shorter in Type 1 diabetes patients in all four CD4+ subsets.

TCRB transcripts that were expressed got sequenced, as all of the isolated RNA had been reverse transcribed. The protocol was immunoSEQ multiplex PCR, while the TCRdb copy is restricted to in-frame clones and leaves out a portion. The top ten clones hold around 0.011% of a sample with a few hundred thousand clones, around 22% of them seen once. Their cognate antigens are unknown. The sequenced sample consisted of naive CD4+ T cells from blood. Receptors originate from a woman in her 30s with type 1 diabetes.

The V and J genes are TRBV5-4 and TRBJ2-2; 10 bases match TRBD2. This CDR3 has 17 residues. The germline V gene encodes CDR1 SGHNT and CDR2 YYREEE (reference sequence). J was trimmed by 3 bases and V by 1 base; bases with no gene match: 6. The CDR3 sequence: CASSLMELAGYTGELFF. The DNA of the CDR3 is TGTGCCAGCAGCTTGATGGAACTAGCGGGATACACCGGGGAGCTGTTTTTT.

The genes are TRBV28 and TRBJ2-7; TRBD2 is a possible D gene (5 bases). CDR1 and CDR2 from the germline V gene are MDHEN and SYDVKM. The CDR3 is made up of 16 amino acids. V dropped 8 bases and J dropped 2 bases, with 22 bases sitting between them. As DNA, the CDR3 is TGTGCCAGCCGGACGGGAAGTCAGCGTATCACCTACGAGCAGTACTTC. The encoded protein is CASRTGSQRITYEQYF.

The CDR3 sequence is CAWKIGLAGVNEQFF. The DNA for the CDR3 is TGTGCCTGGAAGATCGGACTAGCGGGAGTAAATGAGCAGTTCTTC. J is TRBJ2-1 and V is TRBV30; 13 bases align to TRBD2. Germline V gene sequence: CDR1 GTSNPN, CDR2 SVGIG (reference sequence). This CDR3 has 15 residues. The V segment lost 4 bases and the J segment 7 bases; nucleotides outside the gene matches: 7.

V and J are TRBV29-1 and TRBJ2-5, with a weak D call TRBD1 (6 bases). V was trimmed by 5 bases and J by 1 base, leaving 11 bases between them. CDR3 length: 13 amino acids. In germline, CDR1 is SQVTM, CDR2 ANQGSEA. The CDR3 spells CSVHRDIQETQYF. CDR3 nucleotide sequence: TGCAGCGTTCACCGGGACATCCAAGAGACCCAGTACTTC.

This chain links TRBV5-1 with TRBJ2-3, with 9 bases that match TRBD1. CDR1 is SGHRS and CDR2 is YFSETQ in the germline V gene. Trimming at V came to 0 bases and at J to 3 bases, leaving 5 bases not matched to a gene. The CDR3 length is 16 residues. CDR3 nucleotide sequence: TGCGCCAGCAGCTTGGGAGGGACAGGGACGACAGATACGCAGTATTTT. Amino acids: CASSLGGTGTTDTQYF. Complete variable domain (other parts from reference TRBV5-1 and TRBJ2-3): KAGVTQTPRYLIKTRGQQVTLSCSPISGHRSVSWYQQTPGQGLQFLFEYFSETQRNKGNFPGRFSGRQFSNSRSEMNVSTLELGDSALYLCASSLGGTGTTDTQYFGPGTRLTVL.

This chain joins TRBV30 and TRBJ2-1; no clear D. With 8 bases removed from V and 6 bases from J, the gap between germline ends came to 14 bases. Germline V CDR1 and CDR2: GTSNPN, SVGIG (reference sequence). There are 12 residues in the CDR3. CDR3 nucleotide sequence: TGTGCCCTCGCTAGTACCCCCAATGAGCAGTTCTTC. Translated, it gives CALASTPNEQFF.

V usage is TRBV5-6 and J usage is TRBJ2-7, with a tentative D call TRBD2 (6 bases). This CDR3 has 14 residues. CDR1 is SGHDT, CDR2 YYEEEE, per germline. Between the trimmed V and J ends, which lost 3 bases and 3 bases, there was a span of 13 bases. In DNA, the CDR3 is TGTGCCAGCAGCTCCGGGACTGGAAACTACGAGCAGTACTTC. Its translation is CASSSGTGNYEQYF.

The chain is built from TRBV29-1 and TRBJ1-2, with 7 positions matching TRBD1. CDR1 SQVTM and CDR2 ANQGSEA come from the germline V gene. Trimming removed 6 bases from V and 10 bases from J; junction bases left unmatched: 17. The CDR3 runs to 14 residues. The CDR3 region has the DNA TGCAGCGTAGAGACAGGGTCCGTGGGCCTGTCCTACACCTTC. Amino acid sequence: CSVETGSVGLSYTF.

J is TRBJ2-1 and V is TRBV15; weak D call: TRBD1 (6 bases). The CDR3 is 13 residues long. Germline values: CDR1 LNHNV, CDR2 YYDKDF (reference sequence). Deletions cut 6 bases from V and 3 bases from J, with 9 bases between. CDR3 sequence reads: CATSTGFYNEQFF. As DNA, the CDR3 is TGTGCCACCAGTACAGGGTTCTACAATGAGCAGTTCTTC.

This clone was seen only a few times. This rearrangement joins TRBV11-2 to TRBJ2-3, with D perhaps matching TRBD2 (6 bases). The CDR3 has 13 residues. Germline CDR1 is SGHAT and CDR2 is FQNNGV. V was trimmed by 5 bases and J by 2 bases, leaving 8 bases between them. This CDR3 reads CASSRGYTDTQYF. For the CDR3, the DNA is TGTGCCAGCAGCCGGGGGTACACAGATACGCAGTATTTT.

The chain carries TRBV29-1 and TRBJ2-1; 7 nucleotides match TRBD2. Germline V CDR1 and CDR2: SQVTM, ANQGSEA. This CDR3 is 14 amino acids long. V was pared by 6 bases and J by 0 bases, with 5 bases of the junction left unmatched. The CDR3 coding sequence is TGCAGCGTCGGGGGGAGAGACTCCTACAATGAGCAGTTCTTC. This sequence encodes CSVGGRDSYNEQFF.

The chain couples TRBV18 to TRBJ2-3; TRBD2 agrees at 9 bases. The ends lost 0 bases at V and 6 bases at J; junction bases unmatched: 7. CDR1 and CDR2 (germline): KGHSH, LQKENI. CDR3 size: 16 residues. The CDR3 region is CASSPPVAGGSDTQYF. DNA for the CDR3: TGTGCCAGCTCACCACCGGTCGCGGGAGGGTCCGATACGCAGTATTTT.

The chain has TRBV18 and TRBJ2-7; D gene uncertain. Trimming took off 0 bases at V and 4 bases at J, with 10 bases between the two ends. The CDR3 length is 14 residues. Germline V gene sequence: CDR1 KGHSH, CDR2 LQKENI. CDR3 DNA: TGTGCCAGCTCACCACCGGGCAGGCCGTACGAGCAGTACTTC. The encoded protein is CASSPPGRPYEQYF.

The V call is TRBV4-1, the J call TRBJ1-5; 7 bases line up with TRBD1. CDR3 length equals 15 residues. Per the germline V gene, CDR1 is MGHRA and CDR2 is YSYEKL. V gave up 0 bases and J gave up 7 bases; unmatched junction bases: 6. This CDR3 is CASSQDTGAGQPQHF. Written as DNA, the CDR3 is TGCGCCAGCAGCCAAGATACAGGGGCGGGGCAGCCCCAGCATTTT.

The chain combines TRBV9 with TRBJ2-5; weak D call: TRBD1 (5 bases). V lost 5 bases and J 1 base, leaving 12 bases between the germline ends. Per the germline V gene, CDR1 is SGDLS and CDR2 is YYNGEE. The CDR3 has 14 residues. CDR3 in DNA: TGTGCCAGCAGTTTCCAGGGCACCCAAGAGACCCAGTACTTC. It is translated as CASSFQGTQETQYF.

This clone was detected a few times. The CDR3 nucleotides are TGTGCCAGCATCGCTAGCGTGATCGCAGATACGCAGTATTTT. This gives the protein CASIASVIADTQYF. V and J are TRBV7-9 and TRBJ2-3; tentative D call: TRBD2 (6 bases). Germline-derived CDR1 and CDR2 are SEHNR and FQNEAQ (reference sequence). CDR3 size: 14 residues. V was clipped by 7 bases and J by 4 bases, with 15 bases between them.

The V and J genes are TRBV11-2 and TRBJ2-5, with D perhaps TRBD2 (7 bases). This CDR3 has 16 residues. In germline, CDR1 is SGHAT, CDR2 FQNNGV. V was shortened by 0 bases and J by 4 bases, with 15 bases between the two germline ends. The CDR3 region has the DNA TGTGCCAGCAGCTTAGAAGGGGGGGAGAGCGGAGAGACCCAGTACTTC. This encodes CASSLEGGESGETQYF.

A few counts support this clone. This chain links TRBV7-2 with TRBJ1-5, with 10 bases lining up with TRBD1. In germline, CDR1 is SGHTA, CDR2 FQGNSA. The V segment lost 5 bases and the J segment 7 bases; nucleotides outside the gene matches: 8. This CDR3 is 15 amino acids long. The CDR3 nucleotides read TGTGCCAGCAGCACGACAGGGGGCGCCGGGCAGCCCCAGCATTTT. It encodes CASSTTGGAGQPQHF. Based on the CDR3 plus reference TRBV7-2 and TRBJ1-5, the full variable domain is GAGVSQSPSNKVTEKGKDVELRCDPISGHTALYWYRQSLGQGLEFLIYFQGNSAPDKSGLPSDRFSAERTGGSVSTLTIQRTQQEDSAVYLCASSTTGGAGQPQHFGDGTRLSIL.

This clone was observed a handful of times. The chain carries TRBV30 and TRBJ2-1; 8 bases agree with TRBD2. CDR3 size: 14 residues. Germline V gene sequence: CDR1 GTSNPN, CDR2 SVGIG (reference sequence). The V gene end was trimmed by 2 bases and the J gene end by 4 bases; junction bases not matched to a gene: 4. DNA for the CDR3: TGTGCCTGGAGTCCGGGGGGGCCATACAATGAGCAGTTCTTC. This encodes CAWSPGGPYNEQFF. The complete variable domain, with remaining parts taken from reference TRBV30 and TRBJ2-1, reads SQTIHQWPATLVQPVGSPLSLECTVEGTSNPNLYWYRQAAGRGLQLLFYSVGIGQISSEVPQNLSASRPQDRQFILSSKKLLLSDSGFYLCAWSPGGPYNEQFFGPGTRLTVL.

CDR3 in amino acids: CASSSQGHSYEQYF. CDR3 DNA sequence: TGTGCCAGCAGTTCGCAGGGGCACTCCTACGAGCAGTACTTC. This sequence joins TRBV7-9 and TRBJ2-7, with D possibly TRBD1 on 6 matching bases. Germline CDR1 is SEHNR and CDR2 is FQNEAQ (reference sequence). Between the trimmed V and J ends, which lost 6 bases and 0 bases, there was a span of 12 bases. The CDR3 has 14 residues.